This T cell receptor beta chain is drawn from a study of blood T cell repertoires in COVID-19. At the level of the study: The United States, Italy and Spain supplied acute and convalescent COVID-19 samples. T cells, B-cell-depleted T cells, or PBMCs supplied cDNA or gDNA.

This clone was recorded a few times. In the source study's methods: Estimated nucleated cell counts came from reference gene primer amplification. Only in-frame clones appear in the TCRdb table, and some are missing; sequencing was by immunoSEQ multiplex PCR. That table is the source of V, J and clone size, and D and trimming were worked out from the DNA. The sample comprises more than 150,000 clones, 75% to 80% of which are singletons, and more than 11% rests with the top ten. Trimming took 1 base from V and 1 from J, leaving 7 bases between them. The germline V gene has CDR1 MNHNS and CDR2 SASEGT. CDR3 length: 14 residues.

The chain links TRBV6-1 to TRBJ2-5; D remains ambiguous. Sequencing used peripheral blood. This TCR derives from a woman aged 80 or over with acute or convalescent COVID-19. CDR3 in amino acids: CASSEGTAQETQYF. The CDR3 DNA reads TGTGCCAGCAGTGAAGGTACAGCCCAAGAGACCCAGTACTTC.